The present T cell receptor (beta chain) was sequenced within a study of CD8+ T cells in alopecia areata. Study-wide findings and caveats: Possibly as an HLA-related effect, TCR sharing across patients appeared less clear than in mice. Normal scalp showed lower clonality than lesional scalp, especially alopecia totalis/universalis.

Points on this clone: Its antigen is unidentified.

Per the germline V gene, CDR1 is SGHRS and CDR2 is YFSETQ. This CDR3 region has 15 residues. V lost 0 bases to trimming and J lost 7 bases, with 14 bases between them. Treatment in this sample: oral pan-JAK inhibitor, 5-10 mg twice daily. Individuals with alopecia areata gave both lesional scalp punch biopsies and peripheral blood for collection. Reverse transcribed after extraction, RNA yielded cDNA as the sequencing template. The assay was immunoSEQ multiplex PCR, and TCRdb's table has in-frame clones only and misses some. The data contain some 190,000 clones, around 60% of them seen just once; the ten biggest clones take up about 0.65%.

This sequence originates from a human donor with alopecia areata. The sample here was CD4+ T cells sorted from blood, taken at week 4, from a patient treated with tofacitinib. The chain combines TRBV5-1 with TRBJ2-1; TRBD2 is a possible D gene (6 bases). CDR3 bases: TGCGCCAGCAGCTTGGGGACGGGGGAATTGAATGAGCAGTTCTTC. Its translation is CASSLGTGELNEQFF.